This T cell receptor beta chain stems from a study of cytomegalovirus exposure and HLA in healthy donors. Study results and caveats: Generally TCR sequences proved uncommon, though certain public TCRs appeared in numerous donors. As was reported, the classifier diagnosed cytomegalovirus status with high specificity and sensitivity. Among TCR beta chains, those listed as cytomegalovirus-associated numbered around 180.

The CDR3 has 14 residues. The germline V and J ends were trimmed by 11 bases and 7 bases, with 20 bases remaining between them. Germline V gene data show CDR1 as MNHNS and CDR2 as SASEGT. Points on this clone: No antigen is known for it.

Primers included in the PCR were 60 Vbeta and 13 Jbeta primers. Original handling: Per a later analysis, the number of unique TCR beta chains was roughly 87 million, of which around 10 million were shared. Some clones are missing from TCRdb's copy, which holds only in-frame ones; the method was immunoSEQ multiplex PCR. For V, J and clone size, that table is used; D and trimming come from the DNA. The table shows 120,000 or so clones, with roughly 70% occurring only once. The receptor comes from a man aged 25 to 40 in good health and CMV-seronegative. V and J are TRBV6-1 and TRBJ1-4; possibly TRBD1 for D (6 bases). Source material: PBMCs. The CDR3 DNA sequence: TGTGCCTCGGAGGCGGGGGGCTATGGTGAAAAACTGTTTTTT. Translation gives CASEAGGYGEKLFF.